This T cell receptor beta chain was documented in a study of blood T cell repertoires in COVID-19. Whole-study context: Samples representing acute and convalescent COVID-19 were sourced from the United States, Italy and Spain. Sample material is recorded as cDNA or gDNA derived from T cells, B-cell-depleted T cells, or PBMCs.

Authors' analysis steps: Amplification of reference gene primers was used by the study to estimate nucleated cell counts. Some clones are missing from TCRdb's copy, which holds only in-frame ones; the method was immunoSEQ multiplex PCR. The DNA was the basis for D and trimming; V, J and clone size are from that table. The table lists about 140,000 clones, more than 75% of them singletons. The CDR3 sequence is 15 residues long. Germline CDR1 is MDHEN and CDR2 is SYDVKM. The V gene lost 2 bases and the J gene lost 0 bases, with 9 bases spanning the gap. V is TRBV28 and J is TRBJ2-3, with D perhaps matching TRBD2 (5 bases). Sequences were obtained from peripheral blood. This receptor was taken from a human donor in a cohort sampled during active COVID-19. In nucleotides, the CDR3 is TGTGCCAGCAGTTTAGTAAGGACTAGCACAGATACGCAGTATTTT. It encodes CASSLVRTSTDTQYF.